This passage covers 9 T cell receptor beta chains from one sample sequenced in a study of PD-1 blockade in classical Hodgkin lymphoma. Each patient relapsed following autologous stem cell transplantation, and prior brentuximab vedotin exposure differed. Some clones are missing from TCRdb's copy, which holds only in-frame ones; the method was immunoSEQ multiplex PCR. The repertoire holds 7,000 to 9,000 clones, with about 80% as singletons. The input for sequencing was peripheral blood mononuclear cells (PBMCs), taken at baseline. These TCRs come from a human donor with classical Hodgkin lymphoma.

The rearrangement uses TRBV6-1 and TRBJ2-7, with TRBD1 as a possible D gene (5 bases). The V and J ends lost 3 bases and 2 bases respectively, with 11 bases between them. The CDR3 covers 14 residues. CDR1 is MNHNS, CDR2 SASEGT, per germline. CDR3 coding DNA: TGTGCCAGCAGTGACCAGGGCCACCCCTACGAGCAGTACTTC. Translation gives CASSDQGHPYEQYF.

Written as DNA, the CDR3 is TGTGCCAGCGCTGGGACTAGCGGGAATTTGGGCTCCTACAATGAGCAGTTCTTC. It yields the protein CASAGTSGNLGSYNEQFF. The chain joins TRBV9 to TRBJ2-1; TRBD2 agrees at 13 bases. CDR3 size: 18 residues. V trimming: 7 bases; J trimming: 0 bases; junction bases outside the gene matches: 10. Germline assignment: CDR1 SGDLS and CDR2 YYNGEE.

In the case of this clone: Since a much larger clone is just one base distant, this may be a read error. The V gene is TRBV27, the J gene TRBJ2-5; the D is unclear. The CDR3 is 14 residues long. Germline V gene lookup returns CDR1 MNHEY and CDR2 SMNVEV (reference sequence). V lost 1 base and J 2 bases, leaving 8 bases between the germline ends. CDR3 sequence reads: CASSLFGSQETQYF. CDR3 coding DNA: TGTGCCAGCAGTTTATTCGGCAGTCAAGAGACCCAGTACTTC.

This clone was seen a single time. The chain is built from TRBV9 and TRBJ2-2; D gene unclear. Trimming cost V 4 bases and J 0 bases, with 13 bases left between them. Germline V gene sequence: CDR1 SGDLS, CDR2 YYNGEE. This CDR3 is built from 16 residues. The CDR3 DNA sequence: TGTGCCAGCAGCATATTAGGACGCCCGAACACCGGGGAGCTGTTTTTT. Amino acids: CASSILGRPNTGELFF.

The chain combines TRBV30 with TRBJ2-5; D perhaps matches TRBD1 (6 bases). The ends were cut back, 0 bases at V and 5 bases at J, with 13 bases in the middle. The CDR3 sequence is 14 residues long. The V gene's germline CDR1 is GTSNPN and CDR2 SVGIG (reference sequence). The CDR3 sequence: CAWSVVGARETQYF. CDR3 DNA sequence: TGTGCCTGGAGTGTTGTGGGGGCGAGGGAGACCCAGTACTTC.

The chain employs TRBV7-6 and TRBJ2-1; D possibly corresponds to TRBD2 (6 bases). CDR1 is SGHVS and CDR2 is FNYEAQ in the germline V gene. V lost 5 bases and J lost 4, with 9 bases in between. This CDR3 has 13 amino acids. The CDR3 sequence: CASSGGPYNEQFF. As DNA, the CDR3 is TGTGCCAGCAGCGGAGGGCCTTACAATGAGCAGTTCTTC.

The chain recombines TRBV7-2 with TRBJ2-3; 11 bases agree with TRBD1. The trim removed 5 bases at V and 2 bases at J, leaving 6 bases unmatched. Germline V gene sequence: CDR1 SGHTA, CDR2 FQGNSA. The CDR3 sequence is 16 residues long. The CDR3 DNA follows: TGTGCCAGCAGCCCAGGACAGGGGGCTTCCACAGATACGCAGTATTTT. It encodes CASSPGQGASTDTQYF. The full variable domain, its missing parts supplied by reference TRBV7-2 and TRBJ2-3, is GAGVSQSPSNKVTEKGKDVELRCDPISGHTALYWYRQSLGQGLEFLIYFQGNSAPDKSGLPSDRFSAERTGGSVSTLTIQRTQQEDSAVYLCASSPGQGASTDTQYFGPGTRLTVL.

This chain uses TRBV19 with TRBJ1-1; D not certain. The CDR3 has 16 residues. Deletions cut 6 bases from V and 3 bases from J, with 20 bases between. Germline-derived CDR1 and CDR2 are LNHDA and SQIVND (reference sequence). The CDR3 DNA sequence: TGTGCCAGTAGGCAGTCCCTGGAAATATGGGACACTGAAGCTTTCTTT. Amino acids: CASRQSLEIWDTEAFF.

J is TRBJ2-3 and V is TRBV7-3, with 12 nucleotides matching TRBD2. The germline V gene encodes CDR1 SGHTA and CDR2 FQGTGA. This CDR3 spans 16 amino acids. V shed 5 bases, J shed 5 bases, and the junction held 8 bases outside the gene matches. CDR3 nucleotides: TGTGCCAGCAGCCCATCTAGCGGGAGGGCGGGAGATACGCAGTATTTT. Translated: CASSPSSGRAGDTQYF. The whole variable domain, remainder taken from reference TRBV7-3 and TRBJ2-3, is GAGVSQTPSNKVTEKGKYVELRCDPISGHTALYWYRQSLGQGPEFLIYFQGTGAADDSGLPNDRFFAVRPEGSVSTLKIQRTERGDSAVYLCASSPSSGRAGDTQYFGPGTRLTVL.